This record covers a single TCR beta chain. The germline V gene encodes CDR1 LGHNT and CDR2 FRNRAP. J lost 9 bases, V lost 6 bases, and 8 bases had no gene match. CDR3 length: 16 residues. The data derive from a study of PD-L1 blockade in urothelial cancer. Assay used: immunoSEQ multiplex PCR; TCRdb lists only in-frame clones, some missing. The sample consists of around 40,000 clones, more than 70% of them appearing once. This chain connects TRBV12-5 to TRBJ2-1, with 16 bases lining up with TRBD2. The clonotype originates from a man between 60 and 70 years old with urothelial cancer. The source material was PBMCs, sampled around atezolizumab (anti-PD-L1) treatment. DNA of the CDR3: TGTGCTAGTGGCTCGGGACTAGCGGGAGGGACAGGTGAGCAGTTCTTC. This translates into CASGSGLAGGTGEQFF.